This T cell receptor (beta chain) was identified in a study of T cell responses to AZD1222 COVID-19 vaccine. The assay was immunoSEQ multiplex PCR, and TCRdb's table has in-frame clones only and misses some. The data hold roughly 180,000 clones, with approximately 91% observed a single time. Overall study findings and caveats: White British people made up most donors, females outnumbered males, and clonal diversity was possibly underestimated. Repertoire sampling occurred only after the peak T cell response.

With respect to this clone: The antigen is unknown.

Germline trimming cut 4 bases from V and 9 bases from J; bases unmatched to any gene: 12. Germline CDR1 MGHDK, CDR2 SYGVNS. This CDR3 has 16 residues. The TCR was taken from an adult in good health. The chain combines TRBV25-1 with TRBJ1-6; TRBD1 aligns across 7 bases. The sample here was peripheral blood, taken on day 0 of AZD1222 vaccination. CDR3 in DNA: TGTGCCAGCAGTGTTCTGTCGGGACAGTCCACTTCACCCCTCCACTTT. This codes for CASSVLSGQSTSPLHF.